Listed here are 32 T cell receptor beta chains from one sample, sequenced in a study of cytomegalovirus exposure and HLA in healthy donors. Amplification used 60 Vbeta primers and 13 Jbeta primers. Repertoires were generated with immunoSEQ multiplex PCR, while TCRdb's copy carries only in-frame clones and drops some. Of 150,000 or so clones listed, roughly 80% are singletons. The material sequenced was PBMCs. The receptors shown here come from a woman in her thirties or forties in good health and CMV-seronegative.

The CDR3 spells CASMLAGSYEQYF. The CDR3, as DNA: TGTGCCAGCATGCTAGCGGGATCGTACGAGCAGTACTTC. The gene calls are TRBV2 and TRBJ2-7; 9 bases map to TRBD2. This CDR3 contains 13 residues. CDR1 and CDR2 from the germline V gene are SNHLY and FYNNEI. V gave up 7 bases and J gave up 4 bases; unmatched junction bases: 5.

The chain links TRBV13 to TRBJ2-5; possibly TRBD1 for D (6 bases). Trimming left V 1 base short and J 2 bases short, with 11 bases between. The CDR3 has 15 amino acids. Germline lookup yields CDR1 PRHDT and CDR2 FYEKMQ (reference sequence). The CDR3 DNA is TGTGCCAGCAGCTTAGCCGAAGGACAGCAAGAGACCCAGTACTTC. Amino acid sequence: CASSLAEGQQETQYF.

The V call is TRBV6-1, the J call TRBJ2-2; D remains unclear. CDR1 is MNHNS and CDR2 is SASEGT in the germline V gene. CDR3 size: 13 residues. The V and J ends lost 2 bases and 2 bases respectively, with 3 bases between them. CDR3 protein: CASSEHNTGELFF. CDR3 DNA: TGTGCCAGCAGTGAACATAACACCGGGGAGCTGTTTTTT.

The rearrangement links TRBV2 to TRBJ2-6, with a weak D call TRBD1 (5 bases). Germline assignment: CDR1 SNHLY and CDR2 FYNNEI. The length of the CDR3 is 15 residues. Between the trimmed V and J ends, which lost 7 bases and 2 bases, there was a span of 12 bases. Here the CDR3 reads CASTPRAAGANVLTF. Written as DNA, the CDR3 is TGTGCCAGCACTCCCAGGGCAGCTGGGGCCAACGTCCTGACTTTC.

This chain links TRBV27 with TRBJ2-4; 8 bases are shared with TRBD2. CDR1 and CDR2 (germline): MNHEY, SMNVEV (reference sequence). After removal of 5 bases from V and 15 bases from J, the junction contained 15 bases not matched to a gene. The CDR3 totals 14 residues. The chain's CDR3 is CASSPGGVRASPYF. DNA of the CDR3: TGTGCCAGCAGTCCCGGGGGGGTCCGGGCTTCTCCGTACTTC.

The genes are TRBV30 and TRBJ1-5; tentative D call: TRBD1 (5 bases). The V end lost 0 bases, the J end lost 4 bases, and 7 bases lay between the germline ends. Germline assignment: CDR1 GTSNPN and CDR2 SVGIG (reference sequence). The CDR3 runs 13 residues. The DNA for the CDR3 is TGTGCCTGGAGTGTAAGACAGAATCAGCCCCAGCATTTT. Translation: CAWSVRQNQPQHF.

V usage is TRBV2 and J usage is TRBJ2-5, with D perhaps TRBD2 (6 bases). From germline, CDR1 is SNHLY and CDR2 FYNNEI. Trimming took off 4 bases at V and 5 bases at J, with 11 bases between the two ends. The CDR3 covers 13 residues. The CDR3 DNA follows: TGTGCCAGCAGTGGGCCTGGAGGGGAGACCCAGTACTTC. The encoded protein is CASSGPGGETQYF.

The chain employs TRBV28 and TRBJ2-7, with TRBD1 matching over 8 bases. The V segment lost 6 bases and the J segment 6 bases; nucleotides outside the gene matches: 10. From germline, CDR1 is MDHEN and CDR2 SYDVKM. The CDR3 is 14 residues long. The CDR3 loop is CASRYRTGSGEQYV. CDR3 DNA: TGTGCCAGCAGGTATCGGACAGGGAGCGGCGAGCAGTACGTC.

This clone was counted a few times. V gene TRBV7-2 combines with J gene TRBJ2-5; TRBD2 matches at 10 bases. Germline V gene sequence: CDR1 SGHTA, CDR2 FQGNSA. The CDR3 totals 16 residues. V lost 1 base, J lost 1 base, and 3 bases stayed unmatched. CDR3 protein: CASSLGPSGGQETQYF. As DNA, the CDR3 is TGTGCCAGCAGCTTAGGGCCTAGCGGGGGCCAAGAGACCCAGTACTTC.

V usage is TRBV11-3 and J usage is TRBJ2-7; TRBD2 agrees at 7 bases. The V segment lost 4 bases and the J segment 3 bases; nucleotides outside the gene matches: 6. The CDR3 consists of 14 residues. The germline V gene has CDR1 SGHNT and CDR2 YENEEA. CDR3 sequence reads: CASSSGGVIYEQYF. The CDR3 coding sequence is TGTGCCAGCAGCTCTGGGGGGGTGATCTACGAGCAGTACTTC.

This clone appeared once. The gene calls are TRBV5-1 and TRBJ1-5; 8 positions match TRBD1. The V and J ends lost 4 bases and 7 bases, in that order; junction bases with no gene match: 7. Germline CDR1 and CDR2: SGHRS and YFSETQ. This CDR3 is built from 14 residues. CDR3 sequence reads: CASSPDRGEQPQHF. DNA for the CDR3: TGCGCCAGCAGCCCCGACAGGGGTGAGCAGCCCCAGCATTTT.

The V call is TRBV6-1, the J call TRBJ1-1; 7 bases map to TRBD1. The length of the CDR3 is 13 residues. V lost 11 bases, J lost 1 base, and 7 bases stayed unmatched. The germline CDR1 and CDR2 sequences are MNHNS and SASEGT. Written as DNA, the CDR3 is TGTGCCGCAGGGGCAGGGGGGAACACTGAAGCTTTCTTT. This translates into CAAGAGGNTEAFF.

The chain uses TRBV25-1 and TRBJ2-2; tentative D call: TRBD1 (7 bases). This CDR3 has 14 residues. Germline CDR1 MGHDK, CDR2 SYGVNS. V lost 3 bases to trimming and J lost 6 bases, with 11 bases between them. CDR3 in DNA: TGTGCCAGCAGTGACGGCAGGGGGGCCGGGGAGCTGTTTTTT. As protein: CASSDGRGAGELFF.

This rearrangement joins TRBV29-1 to TRBJ1-2; D unresolved. The length of the CDR3 is 12 residues. Germline V gene data show CDR1 as SQVTM and CDR2 as ANQGSEA. V was trimmed by 1 base and J by 6 bases, leaving 9 bases between them. The CDR3 bases are TGCAGCGTTGAAGGACAATCTAATGGCTACACCTTC. This encodes CSVEGQSNGYTF.

A remark on this clone: Likely a read error: the CDR3 ends without its conserved phenylalanine or tryptophan. The DNA is omitted, as the CDR3 cannot be located on it reliably, and the CDR3 follows TCRdb's listing. This chain uses TRBV27 with TRBJ2-3; whether TRBD2, the table's D call, matches the DNA was not checked. The CDR3 totals 13 residues, both ends included. CDR1 is MNHEY and CDR2 is SMNVEV in the germline V gene (reference sequence). The CDR3 here is CASSLGTGLLIEV.

CDR3 protein: CASSDRGSSFF. The CDR3 DNA is TGTGCCAGCAGCGACAGGGGGTCTTCTTTCTTT. The rearrangement uses TRBV6-6 and TRBJ1-1; TRBD1 aligns across 9 bases. The J segment lost 12 bases and the V segment lost 6 bases, leaving 5 bases of the junction unmatched. The V gene's germline CDR1 is MNHNY and CDR2 SVGAGI (reference sequence). CDR3 length equals 11 residues.

The CDR3 here is CAWSLHRGPATNEKLFF. The CDR3 nucleotides read TGTGCCTGGAGTCTGCACAGGGGCCCTGCAACTAATGAAAAACTGTTTTTT. The chain employs TRBV30 and TRBJ1-4, with TRBD1 matching over 7 bases. CDR3 length: 17 residues. Germline trimming cut 2 bases from V and 0 bases from J; bases unmatched to any gene: 9. The germline V gene encodes CDR1 GTSNPN and CDR2 SVGIG (reference sequence).

In this sample, this clone turned up once. V and J are TRBV11-2 and TRBJ2-5, with 7 nucleotides matching TRBD1. The CDR3 is 13 amino acids. The germline CDR1 and CDR2 sequences are SGHAT and FQNNGV. Trimming removed 3 bases from V and 4 bases from J; junction bases left unmatched: 2. As DNA, the CDR3 is TGTGCCAGCAGCTTGGGACAGAGAGAGACCCAGTACTTC. Protein product: CASSLGQRETQYF.

The chain employs TRBV9 and TRBJ2-3; 9 bases map to TRBD1. The V segment lost 0 bases and the J segment 3 bases; nucleotides outside the gene matches: 5. This CDR3 spans 16 amino acids. Looked up from germline, CDR1 is SGDLS and CDR2 is YYNGEE. The CDR3 region is CASSVGQGQGTDTQYF. CDR3 DNA: TGTGCCAGCAGCGTAGGTCAGGGACAGGGAACAGATACGCAGTATTTT. The whole variable domain, remainder taken from reference TRBV9 and TRBJ2-3, is DSGVTQTPKHLITATGQRVTLRCSPRSGDLSVYWYQQSLDQGLQFLIQYYNGEERAKGNILERFSAQQFPDLHSELNLSSLELGDSALYFCASSVGQGQGTDTQYFGPGTRLTVL.

The chain is built from TRBV2 and TRBJ1-1; 8 nucleotides agree with TRBD1. J was trimmed by 1 base and V by 6 bases; bases with no gene match: 4. The CDR3 runs 14 residues. Per germline, CDR1 SNHLY and CDR2 FYNNEI. CDR3 sequence reads: CASSLGQGNTEAFF. DNA for the CDR3: TGTGCCAGCAGCCTTGGACAGGGGAACACTGAAGCTTTCTTT.

The rearrangement joins TRBV7-6 to TRBJ2-3; D is perhaps TRBD2 (6 bases). The ends were cut back, 3 bases at V and 4 bases at J, with 11 bases in the middle. Germline values: CDR1 SGHVS, CDR2 FNYEAQ. The CDR3 loop spans 14 amino acids. CDR3 in amino acids: CASSFPSVADTQYF. DNA for the CDR3: TGTGCCAGCAGCTTCCCTAGCGTGGCAGATACGCAGTATTTT.

The chain has TRBV29-1 and TRBJ2-5; D might be TRBD1 (7 bases). Germline-derived CDR1 and CDR2 are SQVTM and ANQGSEA. V was cut by 6 bases and J by 0 bases, with 23 bases left in between. The CDR3 is 17 residues long. CDR3 coding DNA: TGCAGCGTCCAGGGGGGTTGGCAGCCCCTCGACCAAGAGACCCAGTACTTC. Residues: CSVQGGWQPLDQETQYF. The full variable domain, in which reference TRBV29-1 and TRBJ2-5 provide the parts outside the CDR3, is SAVISQKPSRDICQRGTSLTIQCQVDSQVTMMFWYRQQPGQSLTLIATANQGSEATYESGFVIDKFPISRPNLTFSTLTVSNMSPEDSSIYLCSVQGGWQPLDQETQYFGPGTRLLVL.

V gene TRBV6-5 combines with J gene TRBJ2-1; TRBD2 matches at 10 bases. This CDR3 region has 15 residues. From germline, CDR1 is MNHEY and CDR2 SVGAGI. The trim removed 2 bases at V and 8 bases at J, leaving 6 bases unmatched. CDR3 region: CASSYVSGRVHEQFF. The CDR3 DNA reads as TGTGCCAGCAGTTACGTGAGCGGGAGGGTCCATGAGCAGTTCTTC.

V usage is TRBV7-9 and J usage is TRBJ1-5, with D uncertain. This CDR3 has 13 residues. V lost 4 bases, J lost 3 bases, and 7 bases lay in between. CDR1 SEHNR and CDR2 FQNEAQ come from the germline V gene (reference sequence). CDR3 nucleotides: TGTGCCAGCAGCTCCGCGGCCAATCAGCCCCAGCATTTT. It is translated as CASSSAANQPQHF.

This clone was picked up one time. The V call is TRBV6-5, the J call TRBJ1-5; D unclear. Trimming stripped 6 bases from V and 3 bases from J, with 15 bases between. Germline V lookup: CDR1 MNHEY, CDR2 SVGAGI. The CDR3 runs 15 residues. The CDR3 bases are TGTGCCAGCAGAAGGAGGGATAGTCACAATCAGCCCCAGCATTTT. Translating it yields CASRRRDSHNQPQHF.

V gene TRBV7-9 combines with J gene TRBJ2-7, with 10 bases lining up with TRBD2. The V and J ends lost 6 bases and 5 bases, in that order; junction bases with no gene match: 10. Germline lookup yields CDR1 SEHNR and CDR2 FQNEAQ (reference sequence). This CDR3 has 15 residues. Here the CDR3 reads CASRPKAGGPHEQYF. The CDR3 nucleotides read TGTGCCAGCAGACCTAAAGCGGGGGGGCCCCACGAGCAGTACTTC.

The CDR3 loop reads CASSSQGNPEAFF. The CDR3 nucleotides read TGTGCCAGCAGTTCACAGGGCAACCCTGAAGCTTTCTTT. The chain has TRBV2 and TRBJ1-1; D is possibly TRBD1 (6 bases). The germline V gene has CDR1 SNHLY and CDR2 FYNNEI. V was trimmed by 5 bases and J by 6 bases, leaving 13 bases between them. This CDR3 is built from 13 residues.

J is TRBJ1-1 and V is TRBV10-2; possibly TRBD1 for D (5 bases). The ends were cut back, 10 bases at V and 4 bases at J, with 16 bases in the middle. Germline lookup yields CDR1 WSHSY and CDR2 SAAADI. CDR3 length: 13 amino acids. The CDR3 region is CATSLGRVTEAFF. The CDR3, as DNA: TGCGCCACCTCGTTAGGCAGGGTCACTGAAGCTTTCTTT.

The V gene is TRBV19, the J gene TRBJ1-3, with TRBD1 identical over 8 bases. Germline V gene sequence: CDR1 LNHDA, CDR2 SQIVND (reference sequence). The V segment lost 7 bases and the J segment 7 bases; nucleotides outside the gene matches: 9. The length of the CDR3 is 14 residues. The CDR3 nucleotides read TGTGCCAGTAAATTGGGACAGGCTGTGAACACCATATATTTT. Translating gives CASKLGQAVNTIYF.

The DNA for the CDR3 is TGTGCCAGCAGTGATCGGCAGGGAAGGGAAAAACTGTTTTTT. Translation: CASSDRQGREKLFF. This chain joins TRBV2 and TRBJ1-4; possibly TRBD1 for D (5 bases). The ends were cut back, 3 bases at V and 8 bases at J, with 13 bases in the middle. Germline values: CDR1 SNHLY, CDR2 FYNNEI. This CDR3 spans 14 amino acids.

This chain links TRBV6-5 with TRBJ1-3; D gene uncertain. Germline V gene sequence: CDR1 MNHEY, CDR2 SVGAGI. V lost 0 bases and J lost 0, with 9 bases in between. The CDR3 has 16 amino acids. The CDR3 region has the DNA TGTGCCAGCAGTTACTCGAGGGCAGGCTCTGGAAACACCATATATTTT. It encodes CASSYSRAGSGNTIYF.

The sample holds one count of this clone. The CDR3: CASSLGQREGTDTQYF. The CDR3 DNA sequence: TGTGCCAGCAGCTTGGGTCAGCGGGAGGGAACAGATACGCAGTATTTT. The chain joins TRBV5-4 to TRBJ2-3; 10 bases agree with TRBD2. V lost 0 bases to trimming and J lost 3 bases; unmatched junction nucleotides: 4. CDR1 SGHNT and CDR2 YYREEE come from the germline V gene (reference sequence). This CDR3 has 16 amino acids.